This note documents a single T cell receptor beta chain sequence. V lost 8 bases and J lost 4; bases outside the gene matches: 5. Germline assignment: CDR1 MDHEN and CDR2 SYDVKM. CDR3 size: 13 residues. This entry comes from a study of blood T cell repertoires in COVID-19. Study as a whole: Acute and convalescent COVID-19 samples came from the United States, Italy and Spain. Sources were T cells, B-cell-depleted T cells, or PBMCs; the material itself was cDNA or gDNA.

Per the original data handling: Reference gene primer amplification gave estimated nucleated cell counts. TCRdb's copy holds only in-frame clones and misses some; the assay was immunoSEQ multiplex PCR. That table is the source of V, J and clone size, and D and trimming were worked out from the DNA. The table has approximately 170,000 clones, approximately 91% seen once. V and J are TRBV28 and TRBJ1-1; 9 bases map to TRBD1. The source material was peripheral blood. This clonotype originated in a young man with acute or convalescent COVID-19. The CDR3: CASRRQGGTEAFF. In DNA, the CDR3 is TGTGCCAGCCGTAGACAGGGGGGCACTGAAGCTTTCTTT. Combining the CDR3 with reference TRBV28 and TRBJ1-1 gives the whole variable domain DVKVTQSSRYLVKRTGEKVFLECVQDMDHENMFWYRQDPGLGLRLIYFSYDVKMKEKGDIPEGYSVSREKKERFSLILESASTNQTSMYLCASRRQGGTEAFFGQGTRLTVV.